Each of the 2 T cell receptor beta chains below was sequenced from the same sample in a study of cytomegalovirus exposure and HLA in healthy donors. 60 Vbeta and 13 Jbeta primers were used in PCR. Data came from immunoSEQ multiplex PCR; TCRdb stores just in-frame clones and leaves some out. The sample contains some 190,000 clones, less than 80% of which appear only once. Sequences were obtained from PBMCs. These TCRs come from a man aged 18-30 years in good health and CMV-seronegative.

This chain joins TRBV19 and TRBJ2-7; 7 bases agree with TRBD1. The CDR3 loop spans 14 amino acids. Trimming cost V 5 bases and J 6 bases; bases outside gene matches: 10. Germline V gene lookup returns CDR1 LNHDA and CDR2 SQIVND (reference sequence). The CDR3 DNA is TGTGCCAGTAGTCCGAGCCTGACAGGGAGCGAGCAGTACTTC. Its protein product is CASSPSLTGSEQYF. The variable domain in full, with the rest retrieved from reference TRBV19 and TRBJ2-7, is DGGITQSPKYLFRKEGQNVTLSCEQNLNHDAMYWYRQDPGQGLRLIYYSQIVNDFQKGDIAEGYSVSREKKESFPLTVTSAQKNPTAFYLCASSPSLTGSEQYFGPGTRLTVT.

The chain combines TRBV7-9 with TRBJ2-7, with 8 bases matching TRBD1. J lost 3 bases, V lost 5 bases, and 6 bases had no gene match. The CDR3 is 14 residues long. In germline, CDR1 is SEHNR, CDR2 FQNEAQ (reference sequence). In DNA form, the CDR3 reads TGTGCCAGCAGCGCCCAAGGACAGGGCTACGAGCAGTACTTC. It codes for CASSAQGQGYEQYF. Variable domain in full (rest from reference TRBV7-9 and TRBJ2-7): DTGVSQNPRHKITKRGQNVTFRCDPISEHNRLYWYRQTLGQGPEFLTYFQNEAQLEKSRLLSDRFSAERPKGSFSTLEIQRTEQGDSAMYLCASSAQGQGYEQYFGPGTRLTVT.